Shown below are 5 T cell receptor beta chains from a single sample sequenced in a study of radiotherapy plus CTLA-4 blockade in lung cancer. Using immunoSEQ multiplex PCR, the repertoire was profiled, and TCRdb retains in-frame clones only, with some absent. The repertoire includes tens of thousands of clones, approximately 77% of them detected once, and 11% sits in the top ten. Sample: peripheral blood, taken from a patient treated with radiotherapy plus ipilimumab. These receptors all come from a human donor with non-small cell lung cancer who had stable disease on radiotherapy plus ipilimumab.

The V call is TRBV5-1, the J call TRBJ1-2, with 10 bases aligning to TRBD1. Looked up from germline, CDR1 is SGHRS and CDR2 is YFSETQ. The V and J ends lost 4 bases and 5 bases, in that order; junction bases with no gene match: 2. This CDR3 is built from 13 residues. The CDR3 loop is CASSTGQGYGYTF. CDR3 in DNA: TGCGCCAGCAGCACGGGACAGGGGTATGGCTACACCTTC.

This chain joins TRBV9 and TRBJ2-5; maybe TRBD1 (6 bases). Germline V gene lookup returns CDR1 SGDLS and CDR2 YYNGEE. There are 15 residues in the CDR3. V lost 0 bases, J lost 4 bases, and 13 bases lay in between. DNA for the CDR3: TGTGCCAGCAGCGTAGGGGGACAAACTATAGAGACCCAGTACTTC. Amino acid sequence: CASSVGGQTIETQYF.

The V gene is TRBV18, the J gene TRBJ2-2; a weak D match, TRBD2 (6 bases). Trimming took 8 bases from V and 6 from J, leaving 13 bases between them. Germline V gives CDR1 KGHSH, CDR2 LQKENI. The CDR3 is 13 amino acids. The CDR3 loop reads CASLLGGAGELFF. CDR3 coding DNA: TGTGCCAGCCTACTCGGCGGGGCCGGGGAGCTGTTTTTT.

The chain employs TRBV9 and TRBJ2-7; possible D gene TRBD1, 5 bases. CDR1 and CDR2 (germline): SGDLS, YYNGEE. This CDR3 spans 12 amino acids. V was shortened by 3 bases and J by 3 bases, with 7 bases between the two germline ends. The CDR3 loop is CASSGQGYEQYF. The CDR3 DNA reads TGTGCCAGCAGCGGGCAGGGCTACGAGCAGTACTTC.

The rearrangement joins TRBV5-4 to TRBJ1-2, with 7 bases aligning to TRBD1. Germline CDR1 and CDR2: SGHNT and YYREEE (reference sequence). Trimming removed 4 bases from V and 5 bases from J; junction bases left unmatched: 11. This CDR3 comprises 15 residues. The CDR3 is CASSTGQEVGYGYTF. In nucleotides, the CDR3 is TGTGCCAGCAGCACCGGACAGGAGGTAGGGTATGGCTACACCTTC.